The 23 T cell receptor beta chains presented below share a single source sample, sequenced in a study of beta chain features in type 1 diabetes (dated by TCRdb to 2016 to 2019). Libraries were built with the immunoSEQ multiplex PCR assay. All of the isolated RNA was reverse transcribed with the High Capacity cDNA Reverse Transcription Kit, so expressed TCRB transcripts were sequenced. What TCRdb holds here is the immuneACCESS table cut down to in-frame rearrangements. Part of the clones is not present; checked against another copy, under half of the missing clones reflect an unresolved V gene, and the others are unexplained. The sample table shows about 290,000 clones, and around 7.3% are seen once. Approximately 0.93% of the sample is taken by the ten largest. The sequenced sample consisted of central memory CD4+ T cells from blood. The receptor source for this set is a woman younger than 35 in good health.

This clone was found a few times. The genes are TRBV2 and TRBJ1-5; TRBD1 is a possible D gene (6 bases). The germline V and J ends were trimmed by 6 bases and 7 bases, with 13 bases remaining between them. CDR1 and CDR2 from the germline V gene are SNHLY and FYNNEI. This CDR3 has 13 amino acids. The CDR3 protein is CASRPQGLQPQHF. The CDR3 DNA reads as TGTGCCAGCAGACCACAGGGTTTACAGCCCCAGCATTTT. The variable domain in full, completed from reference TRBV2 and TRBJ1-5, reads EPEVTQTPSHQVTQMGQEVILRCVPISNHLYFYWYRQILGQKVEFLVSFYNNEISEKSEIFDDQFSVERPDGSNFTLKIRSTKLEDSAMYFCASRPQGLQPQHFGDGTRLSIL.

In regard to this clone: This sequence may be a read error, since a much larger clone differs from it by one base. The rearrangement joins TRBV7-9 to TRBJ2-6; D is uncertain. This CDR3 region has 13 residues. Germline CDR1 SEHNR, CDR2 FQNEAQ (reference sequence). Trimming removed 5 bases from V and 2 bases from J, with 4 bases in between. Written as DNA, the CDR3 is TGTGCCAGCAGCCCCGCTGGGGCCAACGTCCTGACTTTC. This translates into CASSPAGANVLTF.

In this sample, this clone turned up a few times. Here the CDR3 reads CASSSNAGGGSPLHF. CDR3 DNA sequence: TGTGCCAGCAGCTCCAACGCAGGGGGCGGCTCACCCCTCCACTTT. The chain is built from TRBV7-3 and TRBJ1-6, with 8 positions matching TRBD1. Germline CDR1 and CDR2: SGHTA and FQGTGA. This CDR3 contains 15 residues. The V segment lost 4 bases and the J segment 10 bases; nucleotides outside the gene matches: 9.

The chain carries TRBV4-3 and TRBJ1-3; D is possibly TRBD1 (6 bases). V was shortened by 0 bases and J by 0 bases, with 18 bases between the two germline ends. CDR1 and CDR2 from the germline V gene are LGHNA and YSLEER. The CDR3 is 19 residues long. DNA of the CDR3: TGCGCCAGCAGCCAAGAATGGGGGGGCCTGTTGAACTCTGGAAACACCATATATTTT. Protein sequence: CASSQEWGGLLNSGNTIYF.

This clone was picked up a small number of times. The V and J genes are TRBV7-8 and TRBJ2-5; D gene uncertain. Germline V lookup: CDR1 SGHVS, CDR2 FQNEAQ. The CDR3 covers 8 residues. CDR3 bases: TGTCCTCAAAGGGCCCAGTACTTC. Its translation: CPQRAQYF.

This clone was observed a handful of times. The rearrangement joins TRBV6-5 to TRBJ1-5, with D perhaps matching TRBD1 (5 bases). Germline V CDR1 and CDR2: MNHEY, SVGAGI. This CDR3 is 15 amino acids long. Trimming left V 5 bases short and J 0 bases short, with 11 bases between. The CDR3 is CASSVGGYSNQPQHF. CDR3 coding DNA: TGTGCCAGCAGTGTTGGGGGTTATAGCAATCAGCCCCAGCATTTT.

This chain joins TRBV28 and TRBJ1-2, with D uncertain. V was clipped by 2 bases and J by 2 bases, with 6 bases between them. In germline, CDR1 is MDHEN, CDR2 SYDVKM. This CDR3 is built from 13 residues. CDR3 nucleotide sequence: TGTGCCAGCAGTTTAACGTTCAACTATGGCTACACCTTC. Protein sequence: CASSLTFNYGYTF.

This clone has at least ten counts. This sequence joins TRBV27 and TRBJ2-7, with 9 bases lining up with TRBD1. Per germline, CDR1 MNHEY and CDR2 SMNVEV (reference sequence). The CDR3 has 14 amino acids. V lost 5 bases, J lost 4 bases, and 6 bases stayed unmatched. The CDR3 region has the DNA TGTGCCAGCAGTGCCCGGGACAGGGTTTACGAGCAGTACGTC. It specifies CASSARDRVYEQYV.

The sample holds a few counts of this clone. The J gene is TRBJ1-2, the V gene TRBV15, with D possibly being TRBD1 (6 bases). The V end was cut by 1 base, the J end by 7 bases, with 13 bases between. The CDR3 is 14 residues long. Germline V gene sequence: CDR1 LNHNV, CDR2 YYDKDF (reference sequence). The CDR3 DNA sequence: TGTGCCACCAGCAGAGTTTTCCTAGGGGGTGGCTACACCTTC. Translated, it gives CATSRVFLGGGYTF.

The sample holds a few counts of this clone. The V call is TRBV7-2, the J call TRBJ2-7, with 11 bases fitting TRBD1. The CDR3 sequence is 15 residues long. Per germline, CDR1 SGHTA and CDR2 FQGNSA. J gave up 9 bases and V 5 bases, and 12 bases lay outside the gene matches. The CDR3 region has the DNA TGTGCCAGCAGCCCTTCCGGGACAGGGGGAAAACGGCAGTACTTC. Translated: CASSPSGTGGKRQYF.

The chain joins TRBV27 to TRBJ2-7, with D possibly being TRBD1 or TRBD2 (5 bases each). Germline loops: CDR1 MNHEY, CDR2 SMNVEV (reference sequence). V shed 5 bases and J shed 6 bases, with 14 bases lying between them. The CDR3 extends over 13 amino acids. Here the CDR3 reads CASSPGTPLEQYF. CDR3 nucleotide sequence: TGTGCCAGCAGTCCGGGGACCCCCCTCGAGCAGTACTTC.

Only a few counts were recorded for this clone. The chain joins TRBV4-1 to TRBJ2-5; a weak D match, TRBD1 (6 bases). V was trimmed by 1 base and J by 7 bases, leaving 16 bases between them. The length of the CDR3 is 15 residues. From germline, CDR1 is MGHRA and CDR2 YSYEKL. The CDR3 bases are TGCGCCAGCAGCCAAGCGGCACAGGGTCGCGGGACCCAGTACTTC. Translating gives CASSQAAQGRGTQYF.

This clone turned up a few times. The J gene is TRBJ2-2, the V gene TRBV11-3; D is undetermined. The V end lost 2 bases, the J end lost 0 bases, and 7 bases lay between the germline ends. Germline loops: CDR1 SGHNT, CDR2 YENEEA. The CDR3 extends over 15 amino acids. This chain's CDR3 is CASSLKGTNTGELFF. CDR3 coding DNA: TGTGCCAGCAGCTTAAAGGGAACGAACACCGGGGAGCTGTTTTTT.

This chain joins TRBV28 and TRBJ1-4, with D possibly matching TRBD1 (6 bases). V was cut by 5 bases and J by 10 bases, with 23 bases left in between. The CDR3 is 16 residues long. The germline V gene has CDR1 MDHEN and CDR2 SYDVKM. The CDR3, as DNA: TGTGCCAGCAGTCCCGCCCTAGACAGGTTGCGGGTAAAACTGTTTTTT. Translated: CASSPALDRLRVKLFF.

The V call is TRBV13, the J call TRBJ2-5; D is ambiguous. V dropped 1 base and J dropped 9 bases, with 12 bases sitting between them. The germline gives CDR1 PRHDT, CDR2 FYEKMQ (reference sequence). There are 13 residues in the CDR3. The CDR3 region has the DNA TGTGCCAGCAGCTTAGTGGGCCGGGTGGCCCAGTACTTC. This sequence encodes CASSLVGRVAQYF.

This clone was counted between two and nine times. Within the sample, other DNA sequences also encode this same CDR3. The rearrangement uses TRBV7-2 and TRBJ2-3; D remains unclear. Trimming left V 5 bases short and J 2 bases short, with 11 bases between. This CDR3 contains 14 residues. Germline loops: CDR1 SGHTA, CDR2 FQGNSA. For the CDR3, the DNA is TGTGCCAGCAGCCTAGGTCTTTTCACAGATACGCAGTATTTT. This gives the protein CASSLGLFTDTQYF.

The table lists this clone with a few counts. This sequence joins TRBV5-6 and TRBJ1-2, with D possibly matching TRBD1 (6 bases). The CDR3 covers 15 residues. From germline, CDR1 is SGHDT and CDR2 YYEEEE. V was clipped by 4 bases and J by 7 bases, with 20 bases between them. This CDR3 is CASSGRLQGGGGYTF. As DNA, the CDR3 is TGTGCCAGCAGCGGCCGATTACAGGGAGGAGGTGGCTACACCTTC. Full variable domain (outside the CDR3, taken from reference TRBV5-6 and TRBJ1-2): DAGVTQSPTHLIKTRGQQVTLRCSPKSGHDTVSWYQQALGQGPQFIFQYYEEEERQRGNFPDRFSGHQFPNYSSELNVNALLLGDSALYLCASSGRLQGGGGYTFGSGTRLTVV.

This clone was found a few times. V is TRBV27 and J is TRBJ1-2; possible D gene TRBD1, 5 bases. CDR1 and CDR2 (germline): MNHEY, SMNVEV (reference sequence). This CDR3 has 14 amino acids. Trimming cost V 5 bases and J 5 bases, with 15 bases left between them. CDR3 DNA: TGTGCCAGCAGTAACACGGGGCCCAAATATGGCTACACCTTC. Encoded protein: CASSNTGPKYGYTF.

This clone has only a few counts. The chain combines TRBV15 with TRBJ1-2, with unresolved D. V was trimmed by 0 bases and J by 4 bases, leaving 9 bases between them. This CDR3 is 14 amino acids long. Germline loops: CDR1 LNHNV, CDR2 YYDKDF (reference sequence). The CDR3 region is CATSRDSLSYGYTF. CDR3 DNA: TGTGCCACCAGCAGAGATTCACTATCCTATGGCTACACCTTC.

The rearrangement joins TRBV2 to TRBJ2-2; D is possibly TRBD2 (5 bases). From germline, CDR1 is SNHLY and CDR2 FYNNEI. Deletions cut 6 bases from V and 5 bases from J, with 16 bases between. The CDR3 runs 15 residues. CDR3 sequence (DNA): TGTGCCAGCAGGAGCCTTGGAGGTGGTACCGGGGAGCTGTTTTTT. Encoded protein: CASRSLGGGTGELFF.

In its sample, this clone was seen a few times. The rearrangement uses TRBV6-5 and TRBJ2-7; D remains unclear. In germline, CDR1 is MNHEY, CDR2 SVGAGI. The CDR3 runs 11 residues. Deletions cut 7 bases from V and 4 bases from J, with 8 bases between. CDR3 nucleotide sequence: TGTGCCAGCAAAGGGCCATACGAGCAGTACTTC. Amino acids: CASKGPYEQYF.

The J gene is TRBJ1-1, the V gene TRBV30; tentative D call: TRBD1 (5 bases). Per the germline V gene, CDR1 is GTSNPN and CDR2 is SVGIG (reference sequence). The CDR3 has 15 residues. Trimming removed 8 bases from V and 0 bases from J, with 19 bases in between. Written as DNA, the CDR3 is TGTGCCGGAAAACGTCGACAGTTTTTGAACACTGAAGCTTTCTTT. The encoded protein is CAGKRRQFLNTEAFF.

For this clone: Distinct nucleotide sequences in the sample also encode this CDR3. This chain links TRBV4-3 with TRBJ2-5; D is uncertain. V was shortened by 1 base and J by 2 bases, with 5 bases between the two germline ends. Germline CDR1 is LGHNA and CDR2 is YSLEER. This CDR3 region has 13 residues. CDR3: CASSQGPQETQYF. Written as DNA, the CDR3 is TGCGCCAGCAGCCAAGGGCCTCAAGAGACCCAGTACTTC.